This TCR beta chain was recovered during a study of T cell responses to AZD1222 COVID-19 vaccine. For the study at large: Doses given second, at about 4 or about 12 weeks, were pooled.

Here immunoSEQ multiplex PCR was the method, and the copy in TCRdb shows in-frame clones only, minus some. Of about 180,000 clones listed, 88% are singletons. J was trimmed by 2 bases and V by 4 bases; bases with no gene match: 4. Germline loops: CDR1 KGHSH, CDR2 LQKENI. The CDR3 is 15 amino acids. Study-wide findings and caveats: Close to half of spike-specific TCRs reportedly recognize unmutated variant regions. In a largely white British group with more females than males, clonal diversity was possibly underestimated. Across the whole spike, CD4 TCRs peaked at regions 160-218 and 743-854.

On this clone itself: What it binds is unknown.

This clonotype originated in an adult in good health. V and J are TRBV18 and TRBJ1-3; 8 bases agree with TRBD1. The input for sequencing was peripheral blood, taken on day 0 of AZD1222 vaccination. This CDR3 is CASSRQGSAGNTIYF. In nucleotides, the CDR3 is TGTGCCAGCTCACGACAGGGGTCGGCTGGAAACACCATATATTTT.